This T cell receptor (beta chain) was documented in a study of PD-1 blockade in mismatch repair-deficient tumors. The wider study: Patients had eleven to twelve mismatch repair-deficient cancer types, all previously treated and progressing.

General study findings and limits: Tumor-resident clones, often absent from pretreatment blood, expanded after pembrolizumab and then contracted.

The CDR3 length is 14 residues. Trimming shortened V by 3 bases and J by 2 bases, and 11 bases separated the two germline ends. Germline loops: CDR1 SGHRS, CDR2 YFSETQ. Repertoires were generated with immunoSEQ multiplex PCR, while TCRdb's copy carries only in-frame clones and drops some. The sample has roughly 79,000 clones, 65% to 85% seen once; the top ten hold less than 6%. All patients were mismatch repair deficient, assessed by either PCR or immunohistochemistry. The TCR-sequenced patients were a few responders to pembrolizumab. This clone was recorded once. Its antigen is unidentified. The origin of this receptor is an adult with mismatch repair-deficient cancer. The sequencing used peripheral blood, collected 44 weeks after starting pembrolizumab. This chain links TRBV5-1 with TRBJ1-1; no reliable D call. The CDR3 nucleotides read TGCGCCAGCAGCTATGGGTCAGTAAACACTGAAGCTTTCTTT. It translates to CASSYGSVNTEAFF.